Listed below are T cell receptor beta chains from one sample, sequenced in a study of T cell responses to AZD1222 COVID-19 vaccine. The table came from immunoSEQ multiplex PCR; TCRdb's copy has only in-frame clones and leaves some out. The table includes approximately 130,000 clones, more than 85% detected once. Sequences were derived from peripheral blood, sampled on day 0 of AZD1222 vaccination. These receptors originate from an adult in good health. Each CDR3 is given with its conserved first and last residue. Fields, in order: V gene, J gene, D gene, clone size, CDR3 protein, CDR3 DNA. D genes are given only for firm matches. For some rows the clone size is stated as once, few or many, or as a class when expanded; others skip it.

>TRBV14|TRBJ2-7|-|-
CASSRGAREQYF
TGTGCCAGCAGCCGGGGGGCGAGGGAGCAGTACTTC
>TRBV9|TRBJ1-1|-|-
CASSVDIGGTEAFF
TGTGCCAGCAGCGTCGATATTGGGGGCACTGAAGCTTTCTTT
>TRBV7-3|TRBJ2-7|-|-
CASSFSTGKSYEQYF
TGTGCCAGCAGCTTCTCAACAGGGAAATCCTACGAGCAGTACTTC
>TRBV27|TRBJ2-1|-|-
CASKKKGSYNEQFF
TGTGCCAGCAAGAAGAAGGGCTCCTACAATGAGCAGTTCTTC
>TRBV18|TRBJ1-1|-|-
CASSPPSPRTPNTEAFF
TGTGCCAGCTCACCACCCTCTCCTCGGACACCGAACACTGAAGCTTTCTTT
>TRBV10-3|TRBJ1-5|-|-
CAISESGGGNQPQHF
TGTGCCATCAGTGAGTCGGGGGGGGGCAATCAGCCCCAGCATTTT
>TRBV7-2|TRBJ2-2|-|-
CASSLVGSNTGELFF
TGTGCCAGCAGCTTAGTAGGTTCGAACACCGGGGAGCTGTTTTTT
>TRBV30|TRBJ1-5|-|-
CAWTADQGQPQHF
TGTGCCTGGACCGCGGATCAGGGCCAGCCCCAGCATTTT
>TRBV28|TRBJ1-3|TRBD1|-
CASSMTGDGNTIYF
TGTGCCAGCAGTATGACAGGGGATGGAAACACCATATATTTT
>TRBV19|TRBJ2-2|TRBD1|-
CASSTRRQGAGELFF
TGTGCCAGTAGTACCCGCCGACAGGGGGCCGGGGAGCTGTTTTTT
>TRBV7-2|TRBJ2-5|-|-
CASSLVGGETQYF
TGTGCCAGCAGCTTAGTTGGGGGAGAGACCCAGTACTTC
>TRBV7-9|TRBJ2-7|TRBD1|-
CASSTGTGGRYEQYF
TGTGCCAGCAGCACTGGGACAGGGGGTCGGTACGAGCAGTACTTC
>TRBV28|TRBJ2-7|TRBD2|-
CASNHVTDRARSGRAYEQYF
TGTGCCAGCAATCACGTCACAGACAGGGCACGTAGCGGGAGGGCCTACGAGCAGTACTTC
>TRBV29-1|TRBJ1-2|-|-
CSVATAFNYGYTF
TGCAGCGTTGCGACAGCATTCAACTATGGCTACACCTTC
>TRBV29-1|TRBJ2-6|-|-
CSVEGYGGANVLTF
TGCAGCGTTGAGGGATACGGTGGGGCCAACGTCCTGACTTTC
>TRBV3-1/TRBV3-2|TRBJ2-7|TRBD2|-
CASSQEYIGRVEQYF
TGTGCCAGCAGCCAAGAGTACATCGGGAGGGTCGAGCAGTACTTC
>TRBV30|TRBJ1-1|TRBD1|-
CAWRTGGTEAFF
TGTGCCTGGAGAACAGGGGGCACTGAAGCTTTCTTT
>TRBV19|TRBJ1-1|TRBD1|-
CASRAGQGVIGTEAFF
TGTGCCAGTAGGGCGGGACAGGGTGTTATAGGAACTGAAGCTTTCTTT
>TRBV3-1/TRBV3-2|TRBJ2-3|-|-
CASSQLLTDTQYF
TGTGCCAGCAGCCAACTTCTCACAGATACGCAGTATTTT
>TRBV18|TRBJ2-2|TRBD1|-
CASSPRTGLTGELFF
TGTGCCAGCTCACCGAGGACAGGGTTAACCGGGGAGCTGTTTTTT
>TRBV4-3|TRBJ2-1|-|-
CASSQAGGSRDEQFF
TGCGCCAGCAGCCAAGCTGGGGGAAGTCGCGATGAGCAGTTCTTC
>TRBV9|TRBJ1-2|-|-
CASSTQGIPYGYTF
TGTGCCAGCAGCACACAGGGTATACCATATGGCTACACCTTC
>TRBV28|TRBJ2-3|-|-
CASSLSSGTDTQYF
TGTGCCAGCAGCCTAAGTTCGGGCACAGATACGCAGTATTTT
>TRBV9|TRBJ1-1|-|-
CASSEAVNTEAFF
TGTGCCAGCAGCGAGGCAGTAAACACTGAAGCTTTCTTT
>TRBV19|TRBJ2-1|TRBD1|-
CASSMKGRGRTVEQFF
TGTGCCAGTAGTATGAAGGGAAGGGGGCGGACTGTTGAGCAGTTCTTC
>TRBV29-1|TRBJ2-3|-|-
CSVEAGGTDTQYF
TGCAGCGTTGAGGCAGGGGGGACAGATACGCAGTATTTT
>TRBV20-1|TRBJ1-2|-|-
CSARIREGYTF
TGCAGTGCCCGGATAAGGGAGGGCTACACCTTC
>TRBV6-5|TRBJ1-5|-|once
CASRPNSNQPQHF
TGTGCCAGCAGGCCGAACAGCAATCAGCCCCAGCATTTT
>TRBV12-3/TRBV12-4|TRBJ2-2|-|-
CASTVAPGELFF
TGTGCCAGCACCGTAGCCCCCGGGGAGCTGTTTTTT
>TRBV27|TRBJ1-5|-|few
CASSFSVNQPQHF
TGTGCCAGCAGTTTCAGCGTCAATCAGCCCCAGCATTTT
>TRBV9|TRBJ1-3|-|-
CASSGTRGSSGNTIYF
TGTGCCAGCAGCGGGACCCGGGGCAGCTCTGGAAACACCATATATTTT
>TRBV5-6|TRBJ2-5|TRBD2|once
CASSRAGTSYGETQYF
TGTGCCAGCAGCAGGGCCGGGACTAGCTATGGGGAGACCCAGTACTTC
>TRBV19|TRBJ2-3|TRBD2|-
CASSDSGRIEDTQYF
TGTGCCAGTAGCGATAGCGGGAGAATCGAGGATACGCAGTATTTT
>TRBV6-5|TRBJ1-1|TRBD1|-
CASRHRGTEAFF
TGTGCCAGCAGGCACAGGGGGACTGAAGCTTTCTTT
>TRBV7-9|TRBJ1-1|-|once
CASSLDRNEAFF
TGTGCCAGCAGCTTAGACCGTAATGAAGCTTTCTTT
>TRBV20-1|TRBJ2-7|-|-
CSAGTYEQYF
TGCAGTGCGGGCACTTACGAGCAGTACTTC
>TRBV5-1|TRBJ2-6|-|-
CASSLVGGTRLSGANVLTF
TGCGCCAGCAGCTTGGTTGGTGGGACAAGACTTTCTGGGGCCAACGTCCTGACTTTC